Each of the 23 T cell receptor beta chains below was sequenced from the same sample in a study of cytomegalovirus exposure and HLA in healthy donors. The primer mix had 60 Vbeta and 13 Jbeta primers. Data came from immunoSEQ multiplex PCR; TCRdb stores just in-frame clones and leaves some out. The data show about 170,000 clones, with around 78% seen just once and about 1.9% held by the top ten. Sample: PBMCs. These receptors came from a woman aged 25-40 years in good health and CMV-seropositive.

This clone was counted a few times. The chain is built from TRBV15 and TRBJ1-3; D uncertain. This CDR3 spans 11 amino acids. Germline CDR1 is LNHNV and CDR2 is YYDKDF (reference sequence). The CDR3 bases are TGTGCTGCAGGTCTTGGAAACACCATATATTTT. It yields the protein CAAGLGNTIYF.

This clone has only one observation. This chain links TRBV6-5 with TRBJ2-7; 11 bases align to TRBD2. The J segment lost 5 bases and the V segment lost 5 bases, leaving 5 bases of the junction unmatched. The germline CDR1 and CDR2 sequences are MNHEY and SVGAGI. There are 14 residues in the CDR3. The CDR3 region has the DNA TGTGCCAGCAGTATCGGGACTAGCGGTAACGAGCAGTACTTC. Translating gives CASSIGTSGNEQYF.

The chain carries TRBV9 and TRBJ1-1; TRBD1 matches 8 bases. Germline V lookup: CDR1 SGDLS, CDR2 YYNGEE. Losses at the gene ends were 3 bases for V and 5 bases for J; bases not matched to a gene: 9. This CDR3 spans 15 amino acids. CDR3 in DNA: TGTGCCAGCAGCGCACCGACAGGGGTAGGGACTGAAGCTTTCTTT. The encoded protein is CASSAPTGVGTEAFF.

This rearrangement joins TRBV5-1 to TRBJ2-4, with 10 bases fitting TRBD1. V dropped 2 bases and J dropped 6; count of bases not matched to a gene: 11. CDR3 length: 17 residues. Germline V lookup: CDR1 SGHRS, CDR2 YFSETQ. CDR3 residues: CASSFKETGGRGNIQYF. CDR3 nucleotide sequence: TGCGCCAGCAGCTTTAAGGAGACAGGGGGCAGGGGAAACATTCAGTACTTC.

This clone was observed a few times. The chain employs TRBV4-1 and TRBJ2-7; D possibly corresponds to TRBD1 (5 bases). Germline V gene data show CDR1 as MGHRA and CDR2 as YSYEKL. CDR3 length: 16 residues. Trimming removed 0 bases from V and 0 bases from J, with 12 bases in between. The CDR3 reads CASSQEWTSVSYEQYF. The CDR3 DNA follows: TGCGCCAGCAGCCAAGAGTGGACATCCGTCTCCTACGAGCAGTACTTC.

The gene calls are TRBV7-8 and TRBJ1-6, with D perhaps matching TRBD1 (5 bases). V was pared by 7 bases and J by 4 bases, with 11 bases between. CDR3 size: 14 residues. Germline V gives CDR1 SGHVS, CDR2 FQNEAQ. For the CDR3, the DNA is TGTGCCAGCACGACAGCCTTGTATAATTCACCCCTCCACTTT. It yields the protein CASTTALYNSPLHF.

The chain employs TRBV18 and TRBJ2-3, with 14 bases fitting TRBD2. The CDR3 loop spans 18 amino acids. V trimming: 2 bases; J trimming: 7 bases; junction bases outside the gene matches: 11. Germline V CDR1 and CDR2: KGHSH, LQKENI. The CDR3 reads CASSPRTSGGSVRNTQYF. The CDR3 DNA follows: TGTGCCAGCTCACCAAGGACTAGCGGGGGGTCGGTCCGAAATACGCAGTATTTT.

V and J are TRBV19 and TRBJ2-5, with a possible D match to TRBD2 (5 bases). Germline CDR1 reads LNHDA; CDR2 reads SQIVND (reference sequence). The V end lost 0 bases, the J end lost 5 bases, and 7 bases lay between the germline ends. The CDR3 spans 13 residues. The CDR3 coding sequence is TGTGCCAGTAGTATAGAACAGCGGGAGACCCAGTACTTC. This encodes CASSIEQRETQYF.

J is TRBJ1-4 and V is TRBV2; 10 bases are shared with TRBD1. From germline, CDR1 is SNHLY and CDR2 FYNNEI. This CDR3 has 14 residues. The junction had 6 bases not matched to a gene; V was cut back by 6 bases and J by 8 bases. The CDR3 DNA reads TGTGCCAGCAGGGCCGGGACAGGGGAGGAAAAACTGTTTTTT. Translated, it gives CASRAGTGEEKLFF.

The J gene is TRBJ2-1, the V gene TRBV28, with 9 bases identical to TRBD1. Germline CDR1 and CDR2: MDHEN and SYDVKM. The CDR3 consists of 18 residues. The trim removed 6 bases at V and 3 bases at J, leaving 15 bases unmatched. The CDR3 nucleotides read TGTGCCAGCAGGCCTTTTGGTCACCGGGACAGGGACTACAATGAGCAGTTCTTC. Its translation is CASRPFGHRDRDYNEQFF.

The chain carries TRBV11-3 and TRBJ1-1, with 8 nucleotides matching TRBD1. Germline V CDR1 and CDR2: SGHNT, YENEEA. V dropped 4 bases and J dropped 2; count of bases not matched to a gene: 3. The CDR3 is 14 residues long. The CDR3 DNA follows: TGTGCCAGCAGCTATGACAGGGGTAACACTGAAGCTTTCTTT. It translates to CASSYDRGNTEAFF.

In this sample, this clone turned up a few times. The J gene is TRBJ1-1, the V gene TRBV9; D is perhaps TRBD1 (5 bases). With 0 bases removed from V and 1 base from J, the gap between germline ends came to 10 bases. There are 15 residues in the CDR3. From germline, CDR1 is SGDLS and CDR2 YYNGEE. The CDR3 coding sequence is TGTGCCAGCAGCGTAGGACCGGGGGAGAACACTGAAGCTTTCTTT. It encodes CASSVGPGENTEAFF.

J is TRBJ1-1 and V is TRBV7-9, with a weak D call TRBD1 (6 bases). The CDR3 spans 13 residues. V lost 1 base, J lost 6 bases, and 9 bases lay in between. Germline loops: CDR1 SEHNR, CDR2 FQNEAQ (reference sequence). The CDR3 spells CASSLGDTAEAFF. DNA for the CDR3: TGTGCCAGCAGCTTAGGGGACACGGCTGAAGCTTTCTTT.

This clone was counted between two and nine times. V usage is TRBV15 and J usage is TRBJ1-6, with unresolved D. This CDR3 comprises 16 residues. CDR1 is LNHNV, CDR2 YYDKDF, per germline (reference sequence). V lost 0 bases and J lost 6, with 12 bases in between. The CDR3 DNA is TGTGCCACCAGCAGAGAAGGCGGGGAAGGTAATTCACCCCTCCACTTT. Encoded protein: CATSREGGEGNSPLHF.

This chain links TRBV4-1 with TRBJ1-6; 7 positions agree with TRBD1. J gave up 9 bases and V 4 bases, and 9 bases lay outside the gene matches. The CDR3 contains 15 residues. In germline, CDR1 is MGHRA, CDR2 YSYEKL. The CDR3 here is CASSRPDRESSPLHF. In DNA form, the CDR3 reads TGCGCCAGCAGCCGACCCGACAGGGAAAGTTCACCCCTCCACTTT.

This clone has more than one count but fewer than ten. Other DNA variants within this sample encode the same CDR3. This chain uses TRBV6-4 with TRBJ2-3; 10 bases are shared with TRBD2. V dropped 2 bases and J dropped 2; count of bases not matched to a gene: 1. Germline V lookup: CDR1 MRHNA, CDR2 SNTAGT. The CDR3 runs 15 residues. CDR3 residues: CASSDSGGATDTQYF. In DNA, the CDR3 is TGTGCCAGCAGTGACAGCGGGGGGGCCACAGATACGCAGTATTTT.

The V call is TRBV9, the J call TRBJ2-3, with a possible D match to TRBD2 (6 bases). Germline V CDR1 and CDR2: SGDLS, YYNGEE. The CDR3 has 13 amino acids. The V and J ends lost 4 bases and 3 bases respectively, with 9 bases between them. The CDR3 bases are TGTGCCAGCAGCCCGGGGGTAACAGATACGCAGTATTTT. Residues: CASSPGVTDTQYF.

The chain joins TRBV2 to TRBJ2-1; TRBD1 aligns across 9 bases. The germline V gene encodes CDR1 SNHLY and CDR2 FYNNEI. The V and J ends lost 7 bases and 13 bases, in that order; junction bases with no gene match: 20. This CDR3 has 16 amino acids. Here the CDR3 DNA reads TGTGCCAGCAACTCTCGACAGGGGGGAGTTGGGACCATTCAGTTCTTC. Protein product: CASNSRQGGVGTIQFF.

The V and J genes are TRBV10-1 and TRBJ2-3, with unresolved D. The V and J ends lost 4 bases and 0 bases respectively, with 8 bases between them. CDR1 and CDR2 (germline): WNHNN, SYGVQD (reference sequence). This CDR3 has 14 amino acids. The CDR3 DNA follows: TGCGCCAGCAGTGCCCCTACGAGCACAGATACGCAGTATTTT. It translates to CASSAPTSTDTQYF.

The chain combines TRBV2 with TRBJ1-4; D remains ambiguous. This CDR3 is 14 amino acids long. CDR1 is SNHLY, CDR2 FYNNEI, per germline. Trimming cost V 2 bases and J 5 bases, with 9 bases left between them. The CDR3 nucleotides read TGTGCCAGCAGTGAATTTTCGCGGAATGAAAAACTGTTTTTT. It yields the protein CASSEFSRNEKLFF.

This clone was counted once. The chain uses TRBV7-9 and TRBJ2-1; 13 positions agree with TRBD2. The CDR3 has 15 amino acids. CDR1 is SEHNR and CDR2 is FQNEAQ in the germline V gene (reference sequence). Trimming cost V 5 bases and J 8 bases; bases outside gene matches: 6. The CDR3 region has the DNA TGTGCCAGCAGCCTCGGACTAGCGGGAGTCGATGAGCAGTTCTTC. Protein sequence: CASSLGLAGVDEQFF.

V and J are TRBV5-1 and TRBJ2-7; TRBD1 aligns across 7 bases. In germline, CDR1 is SGHRS, CDR2 YFSETQ. The CDR3 extends over 12 amino acids. The V gene end was trimmed by 2 bases and the J gene end by 6 bases; junction bases not matched to a gene: 2. CDR3 sequence: CASSLDRAEQYF. The CDR3 nucleotides read TGCGCCAGCAGCTTAGACAGGGCCGAGCAGTACTTC.

In its sample, this clone was seen a few times. This chain uses TRBV19 with TRBJ2-1; TRBD2 matches 10 bases. Germline values: CDR1 LNHDA, CDR2 SQIVND (reference sequence). J was trimmed by 7 bases and V by 6 bases; bases with no gene match: 9. CDR3 length equals 15 residues. The CDR3 DNA reads as TGTGCCAGTAGCACACTAGCGGGAAGTATGAATGAGCAGTTCTTC. It encodes CASSTLAGSMNEQFF.